This T cell receptor beta chain came from a study of identical twins. The CDR3 spans 14 residues. J gave up 7 bases and V 5 bases, and 6 bases lay outside the gene matches. Germline CDR1 is DFQATT and CDR2 is SNEGSKA (reference sequence). Study-level points and caveats: Out-of-frame TCR alpha sharing in monozygotic twins exceeded recombination model predictions. While abundant cord blood beta clonotypes carried fewer insertions, memory repertoires showed no such pattern. Zero-insertion results could be subject to partial confounding by invariant MAIT and iNKT cells.

Unique molecular identifiers were present on cDNA, and template switching added a universal primer site. TCRdb re-derived calls from the 5' RACE reads in MiXCR, one entry per CDR3 protein. The repertoire includes hundreds of thousands of distinct CDR3 sequences, less than 8% of them detected once, and about 1.9% sits in the top ten. This clonotype was seen ten or more times. Antigen specificity is unknown. This sample also belongs to another study, concerning yellow fever vaccine responses in identical twins.

The chain carries TRBV20-1 and TRBJ1-6; 9 bases are shared with TRBD1. The sample consisted of memory (CD45RO+) T cells sorted from blood. The sequence was obtained from a woman younger than 30 in good health. The DNA of the CDR3 is TGCAGTGCTCCTCCCGGGACAGGGAATTCACCCCTCCACTTT. Protein product: CSAPPGTGNSPLHF.